A single sample is the source of the 13 T cell receptor beta chains below, sequenced in a study of blood T cells in healthy people across ages. Using a J-beta primer mix together with a sample-barcoded 5' primer, a second PCR was run for roughly 6 to 12 cycles. TCRdb reprocessed the 5' RACE reads with MiXCR, giving one entry per CDR3 protein. The sample lists approximately 1,100,000 distinct CDR3 sequences, more than 35% occurring once. Material for sequencing was blood. These receptors were collected from a woman aged 55-70 years in good health.

CDR3 amino acids: CASSQEALSSYNEQFF. CDR3 DNA: TGCGCCAGCAGCCAAGAAGCCCTTAGCTCCTACAATGAGCAGTTCTTC. V gene TRBV4-1 combines with J gene TRBJ2-1, with D hard to call. The CDR3 has 16 amino acids. Germline CDR1 and CDR2: MGHRA and YSYEKL. V lost 0 bases and J 0 bases, leaving 9 bases between the germline ends.

With respect to this clonotype: A read error may account for a junction end that differs from germline. This sequence joins TRBV20-1 and TRBJ1-1; possible D gene TRBD1, 6 bases. The germline V gene encodes CDR1 DFQATT and CDR2 SNEGSKA (reference sequence). The CDR3 is 11 amino acids. CDR3 loop: CRGAENTEAFF. Here the CDR3 DNA reads TGTAGGGGGGCAGAGAACACTGAAGCTTTCTTT.

CDR3 nucleotides: TGCGCCAGCAGCCAAGATGGGGGGAGAGGGGGAGGGGAGACCCAGTACTTC. Its translation is CASSQDGGRGGGETQYF. J is TRBJ2-7 and V is TRBV4-1; TRBD2 might be the D (7 bases). The J call may not be correct, given that the DNA end is closer to TRBJ2-5. The CDR3 sequence is 17 residues long. The germline gives CDR1 MGHRA, CDR2 YSYEKL.

This clonotype occurred a few times. V usage is TRBV6-4 and J usage is TRBJ1-1; D possibly corresponds to TRBD1 (6 bases). Germline assignment: CDR1 MRHNA and CDR2 SNTAGT. This CDR3 is built from 13 residues. Trimming shortened V by 5 bases and J by 4 bases, and 11 bases separated the two germline ends. The CDR3 region has the DNA TGTGCCAGCAGTCAGGGAGGGGGCACTGAAGCTTTCTTT. Translated, it gives CASSQGGGTEAFF.

This clonotype has only a few counts. This chain's CDR3 is CSVGGGRAHNEQYF. The CDR3 DNA sequence: TGCAGCGTTGGTGGAGGGAGGGCCCACAATGAGCAGTACTTC. J is TRBJ2-7 and V is TRBV29-1; the match to TRBD2 covers 7 bases. The germline CDR1 and CDR2 sequences are SQVTM and ANQGSEA. The ends lost 4 bases at V and 7 bases at J; junction bases unmatched: 13. The CDR3 length is 14 residues.

This CDR3 is CASSTPTRAFF. CDR3 bases: TGTGCCAGCAGTACCCCAACCCGAGCTTTCTTT. The J gene is TRBJ1-1, the V gene TRBV28, with no clear D. The CDR3 runs to 11 residues. Trimming stripped 5 bases from V and 10 bases from J, with 11 bases between. Looked up from germline, CDR1 is MDHEN and CDR2 is SYDVKM.

This clonotype occurred a few times. V is TRBV20-1 and J is TRBJ2-3, with D perhaps being TRBD1 or TRBD2 (5 bases each). V was trimmed by 5 bases and J by 0 bases, leaving 9 bases between them. Germline V gene lookup returns CDR1 DFQATT and CDR2 SNEGSKA (reference sequence). This CDR3 has 13 residues. This CDR3 is CSADSGSTDTQYF. The CDR3 DNA is TGCAGTGCTGACAGCGGTAGCACAGATACGCAGTATTTT.

The V gene is TRBV6-1, the J gene TRBJ2-1; weak D call: TRBD2 (5 bases). Germline V gives CDR1 MNHNS, CDR2 SASEGT. The V and J ends lost 7 bases and 9 bases respectively, with 16 bases between them. The CDR3 loop spans 13 amino acids. CDR3 coding DNA: TGTGCCAGCAATCTAAAGCTAGCTGGTGAGCAGTTCTTC. Amino acids: CASNLKLAGEQFF.

There are a few counts of this clonotype. The chain is built from TRBV27 and TRBJ1-4; 10 bases match TRBD1. Germline trimming cut 9 bases from V and 7 bases from J; bases unmatched to any gene: 5. The length of the CDR3 is 13 residues. Germline CDR1 is MNHEY and CDR2 is SMNVEV (reference sequence). In DNA form, the CDR3 reads TGTGCCAGGCCGGGACAGGGGCTTGAAAAACTGTTTTTT. Translating it yields CARPGQGLEKLFF.

This rearrangement joins TRBV18 to TRBJ2-2; TRBD2 aligns across 9 bases. The V gene's germline CDR1 is KGHSH and CDR2 LQKENI. The length of the CDR3 is 15 residues. The V segment lost 8 bases and the J segment 1 base; nucleotides outside the gene matches: 5. The CDR3 loop is CASPTSGQNTGELFF. CDR3 nucleotide sequence: TGTGCCAGCCCTACTAGCGGGCAGAACACCGGGGAGCTGTTTTTT.

This clonotype has ten or more counts. The V gene is TRBV20-1, the J gene TRBJ1-4; 9 nucleotides match TRBD1. CDR1 and CDR2 from the germline V gene are DFQATT and SNEGSKA (reference sequence). This CDR3 is 14 amino acids long. After removal of 2 bases from V and 7 bases from J, the junction contained 5 bases not matched to a gene. The DNA for the CDR3 is TGCAGTGCTAGAATCGGGACAGGGCTTGAAAAACTGTTTTTT. It is translated as CSARIGTGLEKLFF.

The chain recombines TRBV7-2 with TRBJ2-5; 11 bases are shared with TRBD2. The J call may be faulty, since TRBJ2-7 better matches the DNA end. CDR1 and CDR2 from the germline V gene are SGHTA and FQGNSA. The CDR3 covers 16 residues. The CDR3 region has the DNA TGTGCCAGCAGCTTAGGCGTAGCTAGCGGGGGGTACGAGCAGTACTTC. Its translation: CASSLGVASGGYEQYF.

This clonotype was detected only a few times. The chain joins TRBV12-3 or TRBV12-4 to TRBJ2-7; no clear D gene. V shed 1 base and J shed 4 bases, with 8 bases lying between them. The CDR3 contains 13 residues. The CDR3 bases are TGTGCCAGCAGTTTAGTAGGCAGATACGAGCAGTACTTC. Translated: CASSLVGRYEQYF.